The rows below give T cell receptor beta chains drawn from one sample of a study of vaccination effects on CD4 cells after COVID-19. Their antigens are not known. The assay was immunoSEQ multiplex PCR, and TCRdb's table has in-frame clones only and misses some. Here the sample spans about 33,000 clones, approximately 82% being singletons. This material consisted of CD4+ T cells from PBMCs cultured with HCoV-NL63 spike peptides, taken after COVID-19 vaccination. The origin of the receptors is a human donor who received a COVID-19 vaccine. Some clones in this sample may be carry-over from other donors' samples. The CDR3 runs from the conserved cysteine through the conserved F or W. Fields, in order: V gene, clone size, J gene, CDR3 protein. Clone size is shown for a subset of rows, as once, few, many or a class of expanded clone.

v_gene: TRBV29-1
abundance: NA
j_gene: TRBJ2-5
CDR3aa: CGGGQETQYF

v_gene: TRBV3-1/TRBV3-2
abundance: NA
j_gene: TRBJ2-1
CDR3aa: CASSTAGEQFF

v_gene: TRBV6-1
abundance: once
j_gene: TRBJ2-5
CDR3aa: CASSGRGSLYQETQYF

v_gene: TRBV5-4
abundance: few
j_gene: TRBJ2-5
CDR3aa: CASSLRTGGQETQYF

v_gene: TRBV7-2
abundance: few
j_gene: TRBJ1-1
CDR3aa: CASSLRGNTEAFF

v_gene: TRBV2
abundance: once
j_gene: TRBJ1-2
CDR3aa: CASRATGLYTGYTF

v_gene: TRBV20-1
abundance: few
j_gene: TRBJ1-4
CDR3aa: CSASKQGALEKLFF

v_gene: TRBV28
abundance: NA
j_gene: TRBJ2-5
CDR3aa: CASSLLFGAPSETQYF

v_gene: TRBV19
abundance: once
j_gene: TRBJ1-1
CDR3aa: CASSLGVVGTEAFF

v_gene: TRBV4-3
abundance: few
j_gene: TRBJ1-1
CDR3aa: CASSQRDMNTEAFF

v_gene: TRBV30
abundance: few
j_gene: TRBJ1-4
CDR3aa: CAWSASGPYEKLFF

v_gene: TRBV11-2
abundance: NA
j_gene: TRBJ2-5
CDR3aa: CASSLGVAGGLQETQYF

v_gene: TRBV7-9
abundance: once
j_gene: TRBJ1-1
CDR3aa: CASSLNRGNTEAFF

v_gene: TRBV18
abundance: NA
j_gene: TRBJ2-5
CDR3aa: CASSPGVGETQYF

v_gene: TRBV5-1
abundance: NA
j_gene: TRBJ2-4
CDR3aa: CASSPGGTVAKNIQYF

v_gene: TRBV5-6
abundance: NA
j_gene: TRBJ2-5
CDR3aa: CASSLSVGETQYF

v_gene: TRBV2
abundance: NA
j_gene: TRBJ2-2
CDR3aa: CASSEGQNTGELFF

v_gene: TRBV7-8
abundance: NA
j_gene: TRBJ1-3
CDR3aa: CASSFTQGAGNTIYF

v_gene: TRBV24-1
abundance: NA
j_gene: TRBJ2-5
CDR3aa: CATSDPEGRTETQYF

v_gene: TRBV6-6
abundance: NA
j_gene: TRBJ2-2
CDR3aa: CASIPGPVTGELFF

v_gene: TRBV9
abundance: NA
j_gene: TRBJ2-1
CDR3aa: CASSKSGTHTDNEQFF

v_gene: TRBV7-9
abundance: NA
j_gene: TRBJ2-5
CDR3aa: CASSLAGPEPQYF

v_gene: TRBV12-3/TRBV12-4
abundance: NA
j_gene: TRBJ1-1
CDR3aa: CASSSGYTEAFF